This T cell receptor (beta chain) is drawn from a study of blood T cell repertoires in COVID-19. This study enrolled people aged about 18 to 100 from about two dozen US geographic areas. The study assigned cohorts using participant-reported clinical history. The CDR3 has 15 amino acids. The V segment lost 9 bases and the J segment 1 base; nucleotides outside the gene matches: 8. CDR1 is LNHDA, CDR2 SQIVND, per germline (reference sequence). Source study methods: Estimation of nucleated cell counts was performed using reference gene primer amplification. TCRdb's table, derived via immunoSEQ multiplex PCR, lists solely in-frame clones and lacks some. D and trimming were read from the DNA, whereas the V and J calls and clone size are those reported in that table. This sample carries about 270,000 clones, approximately 90% of them seen once, and the ten largest clones take over 4%.

The chain uses TRBV19 and TRBJ2-2; 7 positions agree with TRBD1. The source is a woman in her thirties with acute COVID-19. Sequencing was performed on PBMCs or T cells enriched from blood (not recorded which). The CDR3 region has the DNA TGTGCCAGCACCAGACAGGGACAGAACACCGGGGAGCTGTTTTTT. This translates into CASTRQGQNTGELFF. The variable domain in full, with the rest retrieved from reference TRBV19 and TRBJ2-2, is DGGITQSPKYLFRKEGQNVTLSCEQNLNHDAMYWYRQDPGQGLRLIYYSQIVNDFQKGDIAEGYSVSREKKESFPLTVTSAQKNPTAFYLCASTRQGQNTGELFFGEGSRLTVL.